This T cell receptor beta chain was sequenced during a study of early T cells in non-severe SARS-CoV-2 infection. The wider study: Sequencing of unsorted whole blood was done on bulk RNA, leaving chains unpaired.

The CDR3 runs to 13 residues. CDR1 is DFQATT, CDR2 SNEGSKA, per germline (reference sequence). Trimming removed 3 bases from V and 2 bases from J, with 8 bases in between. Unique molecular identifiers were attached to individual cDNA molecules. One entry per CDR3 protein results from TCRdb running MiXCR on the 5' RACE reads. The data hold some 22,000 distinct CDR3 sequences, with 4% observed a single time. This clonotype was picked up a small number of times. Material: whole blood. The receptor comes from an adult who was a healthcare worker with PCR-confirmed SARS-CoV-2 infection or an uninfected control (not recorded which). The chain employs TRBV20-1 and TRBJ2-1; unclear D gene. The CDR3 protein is CSASKDTYNEQFF. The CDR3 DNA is TGCAGTGCTAGTAAAGACACCTACAATGAGCAGTTCTTC.